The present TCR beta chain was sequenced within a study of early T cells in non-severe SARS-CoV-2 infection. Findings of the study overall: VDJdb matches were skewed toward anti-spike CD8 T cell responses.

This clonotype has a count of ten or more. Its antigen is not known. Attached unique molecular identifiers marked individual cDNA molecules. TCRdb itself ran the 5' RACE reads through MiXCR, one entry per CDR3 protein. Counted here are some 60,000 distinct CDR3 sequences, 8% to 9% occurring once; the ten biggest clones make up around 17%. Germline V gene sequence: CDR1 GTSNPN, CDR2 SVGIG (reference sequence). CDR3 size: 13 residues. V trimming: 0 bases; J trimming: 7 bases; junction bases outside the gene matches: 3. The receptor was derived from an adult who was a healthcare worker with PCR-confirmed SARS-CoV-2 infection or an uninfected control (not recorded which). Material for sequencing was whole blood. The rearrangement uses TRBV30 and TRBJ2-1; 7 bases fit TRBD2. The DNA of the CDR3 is TGTGCCTGGAGTGTCGGTAGCGGGAATGAGCAGTTCTTC. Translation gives CAWSVGSGNEQFF.